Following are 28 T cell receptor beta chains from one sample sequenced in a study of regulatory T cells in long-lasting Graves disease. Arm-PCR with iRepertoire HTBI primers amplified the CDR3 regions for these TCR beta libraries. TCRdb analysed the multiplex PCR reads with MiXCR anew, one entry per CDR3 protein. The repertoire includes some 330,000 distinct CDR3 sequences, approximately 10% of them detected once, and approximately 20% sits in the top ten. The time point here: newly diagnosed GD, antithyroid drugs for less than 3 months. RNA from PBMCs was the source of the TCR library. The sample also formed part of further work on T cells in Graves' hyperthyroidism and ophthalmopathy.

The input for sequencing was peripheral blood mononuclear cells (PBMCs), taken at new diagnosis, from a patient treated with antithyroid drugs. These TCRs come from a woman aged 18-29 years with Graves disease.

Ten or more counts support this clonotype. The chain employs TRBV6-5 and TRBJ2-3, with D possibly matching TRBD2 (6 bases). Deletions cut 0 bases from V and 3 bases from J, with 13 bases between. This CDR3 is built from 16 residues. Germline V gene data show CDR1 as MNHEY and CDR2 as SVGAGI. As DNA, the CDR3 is TGTGCCAGCAGTTACTCGATGAGGGAGGTTACAGATACGCAGTATTTT. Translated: CASSYSMREVTDTQYF.

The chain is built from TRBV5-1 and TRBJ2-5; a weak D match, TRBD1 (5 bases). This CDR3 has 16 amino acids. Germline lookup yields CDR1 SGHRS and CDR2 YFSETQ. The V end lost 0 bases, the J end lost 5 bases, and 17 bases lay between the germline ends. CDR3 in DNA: TGCGCCAGCAGCTTGGGACAGCCTGCTTGGGTCGAGACCCAGTACTTC. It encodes CASSLGQPAWVETQYF. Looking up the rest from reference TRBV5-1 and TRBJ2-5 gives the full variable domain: KAGVTQTPRYLIKTRGQQVTLSCSPISGHRSVSWYQQTPGQGLQFLFEYFSETQRNKGNFPGRFSGRQFSNSRSEMNVSTLELGDSALYLCASSLGQPAWVETQYFGPGTRLLVL.

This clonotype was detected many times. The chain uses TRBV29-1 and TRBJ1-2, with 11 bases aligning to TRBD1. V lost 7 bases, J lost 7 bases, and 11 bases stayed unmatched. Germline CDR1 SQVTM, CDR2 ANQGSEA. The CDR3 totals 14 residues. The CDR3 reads CSGGTGGALGGYTF. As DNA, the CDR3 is TGCAGCGGCGGGACAGGGGGTGCTTTGGGTGGCTACACCTTC. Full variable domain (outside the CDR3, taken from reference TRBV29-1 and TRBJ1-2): SAVISQKPSRDICQRGTSLTIQCQVDSQVTMMFWYRQQPGQSLTLIATANQGSEATYESGFVIDKFPISRPNLTFSTLTVSNMSPEDSSIYLCSGGTGGALGGYTFGSGTRLTVV.

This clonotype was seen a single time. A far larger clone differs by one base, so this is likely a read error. DNA for the CDR3: TGCAGTGCTTATGGACTAGCGGGACCCTACAATGAGCAGTACTTC. Amino acids: CSAYGLAGPYNEQYF. The chain combines TRBV20-1 with TRBJ2-7; 12 nucleotides agree with TRBD2. The germline gives CDR1 DFQATT, CDR2 SNEGSKA (reference sequence). This CDR3 contains 15 residues. V shed 5 bases, J shed 7 bases, and the junction held 12 bases outside the gene matches.

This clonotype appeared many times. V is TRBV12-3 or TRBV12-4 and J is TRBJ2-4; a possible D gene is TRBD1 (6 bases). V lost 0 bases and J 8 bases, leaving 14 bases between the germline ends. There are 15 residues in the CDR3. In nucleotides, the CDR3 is TGTGCCAGCAGTTTAGCATCGGACAGAACGGACATTCAGTACTTC. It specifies CASSLASDRTDIQYF.

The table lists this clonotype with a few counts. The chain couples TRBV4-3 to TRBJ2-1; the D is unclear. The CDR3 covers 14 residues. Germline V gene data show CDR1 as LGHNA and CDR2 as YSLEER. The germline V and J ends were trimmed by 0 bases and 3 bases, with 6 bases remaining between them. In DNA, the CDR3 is TGCGCCAGCAGCCAAGAACGGTACTACAATGAGCAGTTCTTC. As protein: CASSQERYYNEQFF.

The CDR3 loop reads CASSDPCGGTSYGYTF. CDR3 DNA sequence: TGTGCCAGCAGTGATCCGTGCGGGGGCACCAGCTATGGCTACACCTTC. This chain connects TRBV2 to TRBJ1-2; TRBD1 is a possible D gene (6 bases). Trimming cost V 3 bases and J 4 bases, with 18 bases left between them. Germline CDR1 SNHLY, CDR2 FYNNEI. The CDR3 runs to 16 residues.

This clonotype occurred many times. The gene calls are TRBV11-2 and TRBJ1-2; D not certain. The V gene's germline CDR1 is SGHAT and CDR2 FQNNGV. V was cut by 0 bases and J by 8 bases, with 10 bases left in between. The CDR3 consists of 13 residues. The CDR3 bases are TGTGCCAGCAGCTTAGAACCAGGAGGCGGCTACACCTTC. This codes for CASSLEPGGGYTF.

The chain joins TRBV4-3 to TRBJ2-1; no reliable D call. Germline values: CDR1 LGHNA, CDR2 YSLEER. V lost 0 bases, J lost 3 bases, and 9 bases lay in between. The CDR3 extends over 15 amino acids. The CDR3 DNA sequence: TGCGCCAGCAGCCAAGAAGCTGTGAGCTACAATGAGCAGTTCTTC. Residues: CASSQEAVSYNEQFF.

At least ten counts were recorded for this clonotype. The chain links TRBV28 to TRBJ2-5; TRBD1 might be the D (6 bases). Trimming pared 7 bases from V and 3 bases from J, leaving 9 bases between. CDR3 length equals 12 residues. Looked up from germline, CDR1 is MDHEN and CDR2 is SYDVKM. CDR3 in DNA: TGTGCCAGCACTCGGGACAAAGAGACCCAGTACTTC. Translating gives CASTRDKETQYF.

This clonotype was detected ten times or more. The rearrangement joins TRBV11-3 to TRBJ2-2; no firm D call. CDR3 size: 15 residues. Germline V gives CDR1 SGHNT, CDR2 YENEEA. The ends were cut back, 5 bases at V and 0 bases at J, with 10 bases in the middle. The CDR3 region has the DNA TGTGCCAGCAGCCAAGACACCCCGAACACCGGGGAGCTGTTTTTT. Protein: CASSQDTPNTGELFF.

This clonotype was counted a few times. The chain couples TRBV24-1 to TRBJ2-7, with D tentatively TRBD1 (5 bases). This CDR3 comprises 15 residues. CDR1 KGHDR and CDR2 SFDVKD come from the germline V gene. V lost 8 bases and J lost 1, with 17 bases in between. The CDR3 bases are TGTGCCACCAAAAAAAGGACATTCGAGTCCTACGAGCAGTACTTC. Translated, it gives CATKKRTFESYEQYF.

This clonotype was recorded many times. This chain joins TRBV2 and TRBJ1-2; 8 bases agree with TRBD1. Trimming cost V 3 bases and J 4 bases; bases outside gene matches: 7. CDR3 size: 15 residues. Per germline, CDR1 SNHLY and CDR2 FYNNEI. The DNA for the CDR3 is TGTGCCAGCAGTGATTTTCAGGGGGCTGGCTATGGCTACACCTTC. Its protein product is CASSDFQGAGYGYTF.

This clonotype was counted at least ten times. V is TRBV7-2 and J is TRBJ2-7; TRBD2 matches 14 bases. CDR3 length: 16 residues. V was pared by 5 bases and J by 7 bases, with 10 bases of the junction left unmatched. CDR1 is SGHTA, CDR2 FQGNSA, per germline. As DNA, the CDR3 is TGTGCCAGCAGCCCCCCGGGACTAGCGGGAGTCGGAGAGCAGTACTTC. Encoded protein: CASSPPGLAGVGEQYF. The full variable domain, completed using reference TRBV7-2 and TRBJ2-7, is GAGVSQSPSNKVTEKGKDVELRCDPISGHTALYWYRQSLGQGLEFLIYFQGNSAPDKSGLPSDRFSAERTGGSVSTLTIQRTQQEDSAVYLCASSPPGLAGVGEQYFGPGTRLTVT.

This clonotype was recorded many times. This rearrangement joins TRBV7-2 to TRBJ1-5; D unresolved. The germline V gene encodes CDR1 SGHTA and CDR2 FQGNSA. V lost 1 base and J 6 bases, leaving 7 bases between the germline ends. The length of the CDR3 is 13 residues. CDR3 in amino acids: CASSLDNRQPQHF. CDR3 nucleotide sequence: TGTGCCAGCAGCTTAGATAATCGTCAGCCCCAGCATTTT.

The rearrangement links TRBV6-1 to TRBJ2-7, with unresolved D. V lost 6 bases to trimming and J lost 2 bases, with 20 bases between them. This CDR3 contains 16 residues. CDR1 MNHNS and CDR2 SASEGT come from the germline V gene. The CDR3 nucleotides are TGTGCCAGCAGCTTAACCCGAAAGGTCCGCACCTACGAGCAGTACGTC. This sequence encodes CASSLTRKVRTYEQYV.

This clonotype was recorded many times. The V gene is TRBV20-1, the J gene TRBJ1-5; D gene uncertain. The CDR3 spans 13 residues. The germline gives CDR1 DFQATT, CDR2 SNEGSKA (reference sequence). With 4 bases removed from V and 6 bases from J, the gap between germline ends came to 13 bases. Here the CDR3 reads CSAITEGSQPQHF. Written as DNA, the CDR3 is TGCAGTGCTATAACAGAGGGTAGTCAGCCCCAGCATTTT.

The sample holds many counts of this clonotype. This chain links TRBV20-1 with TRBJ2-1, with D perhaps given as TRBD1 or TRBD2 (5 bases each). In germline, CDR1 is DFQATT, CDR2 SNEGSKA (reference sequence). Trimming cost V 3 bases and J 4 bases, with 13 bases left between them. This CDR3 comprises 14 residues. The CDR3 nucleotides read TGCAGTGCTAGCCGGCGAGGGGAATACAATGAGCAGTTCTTC. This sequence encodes CSASRRGEYNEQFF.

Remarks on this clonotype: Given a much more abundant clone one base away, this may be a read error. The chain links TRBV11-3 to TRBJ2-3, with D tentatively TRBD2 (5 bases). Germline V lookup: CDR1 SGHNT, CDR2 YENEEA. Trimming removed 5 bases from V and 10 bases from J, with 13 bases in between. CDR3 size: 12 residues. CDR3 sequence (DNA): TGTGCCAGCAGCAATCGCTCCGGGGCGCAGTATTTT. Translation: CASSNRSGAQYF.

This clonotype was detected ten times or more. This chain's CDR3 is CASSQRGGYEQYF. The DNA of the CDR3 is TGCGCCAGCAGCCAACGGGGTGGCTACGAGCAGTACTTC. The gene calls are TRBV4-1 and TRBJ2-7; D possibly corresponds to TRBD2 (5 bases). CDR3 length equals 13 residues. The V end lost 2 bases, the J end lost 3 bases, and 8 bases lay between the germline ends. Germline CDR1 MGHRA, CDR2 YSYEKL.

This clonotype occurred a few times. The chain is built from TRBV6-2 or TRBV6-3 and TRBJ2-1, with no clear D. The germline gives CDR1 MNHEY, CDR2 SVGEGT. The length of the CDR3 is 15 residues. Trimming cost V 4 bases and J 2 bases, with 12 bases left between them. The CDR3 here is CASSFSVPTYNEQFF. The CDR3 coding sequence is TGTGCCAGCAGTTTTAGTGTTCCCACCTACAATGAGCAGTTCTTC.

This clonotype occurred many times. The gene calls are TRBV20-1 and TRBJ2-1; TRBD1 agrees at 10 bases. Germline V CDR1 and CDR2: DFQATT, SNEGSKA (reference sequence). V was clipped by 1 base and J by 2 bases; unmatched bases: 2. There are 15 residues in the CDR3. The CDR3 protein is CSARGDRGPYNEQFF. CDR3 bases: TGCAGTGCTAGAGGGGACAGGGGTCCCTACAATGAGCAGTTCTTC.

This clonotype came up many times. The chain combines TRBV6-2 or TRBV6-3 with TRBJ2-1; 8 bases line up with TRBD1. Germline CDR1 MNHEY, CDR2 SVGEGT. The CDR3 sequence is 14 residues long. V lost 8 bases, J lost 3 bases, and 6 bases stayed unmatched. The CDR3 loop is CASLGTGLYNEQFF. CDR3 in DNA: TGTGCCAGCCTTGGGACAGGACTCTACAATGAGCAGTTCTTC.

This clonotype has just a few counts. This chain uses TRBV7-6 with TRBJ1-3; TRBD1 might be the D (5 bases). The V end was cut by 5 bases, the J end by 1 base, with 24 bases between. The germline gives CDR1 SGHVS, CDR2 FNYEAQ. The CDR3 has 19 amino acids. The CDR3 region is CASSPSVDTDSGSGNTIYF. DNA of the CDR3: TGTGCCAGCAGCCCATCCGTGGACACCGATTCGGGTTCTGGAAACACCATATATTTT. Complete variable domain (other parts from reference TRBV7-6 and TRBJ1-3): GAGVSQSPRYKVTKRGQDVALRCDPISGHVSLYWYRQALGQGPEFLTYFNYEAQQDKSGLPNDRFSAERPEGSISTLTIQRTEQRDSAMYRCASSPSVDTDSGSGNTIYFGEGSWLTVV.

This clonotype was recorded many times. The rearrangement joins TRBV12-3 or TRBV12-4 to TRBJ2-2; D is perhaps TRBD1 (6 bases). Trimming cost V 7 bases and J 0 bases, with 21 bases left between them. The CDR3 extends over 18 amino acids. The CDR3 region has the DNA TGTGCCAGCACTAGGGGGAACTGGGATTACCCGAACACCGGGGAGCTGTTTTTT. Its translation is CASTRGNWDYPNTGELFF.

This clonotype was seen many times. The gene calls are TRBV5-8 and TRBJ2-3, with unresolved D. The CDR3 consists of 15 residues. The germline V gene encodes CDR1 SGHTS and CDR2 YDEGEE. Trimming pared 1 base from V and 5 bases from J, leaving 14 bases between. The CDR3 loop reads CASSLLLFQVDTQYF. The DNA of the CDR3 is TGTGCCAGCAGCTTGCTACTTTTCCAGGTAGATACGCAGTATTTT.

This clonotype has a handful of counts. CDR3 in DNA: TGCGCCAGCAGCCCATCGGGACTAGCGGGAGTAGGTGAGCAGTTCTTC. Protein product: CASSPSGLAGVGEQFF. V and J are TRBV4-3 and TRBJ2-1; 14 nucleotides agree with TRBD2. The CDR3 extends over 16 amino acids. J gave up 9 bases and V 4 bases, and 8 bases lay outside the gene matches. Germline loops: CDR1 LGHNA, CDR2 YSLEER.

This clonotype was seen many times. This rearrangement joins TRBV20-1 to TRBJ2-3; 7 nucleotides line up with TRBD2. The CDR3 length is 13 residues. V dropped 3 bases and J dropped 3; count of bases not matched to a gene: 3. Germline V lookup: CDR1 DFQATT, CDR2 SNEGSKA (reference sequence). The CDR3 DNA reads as TGCAGTGCTAGTCAGGGAGGGACAGATACGCAGTATTTT. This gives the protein CSASQGGTDTQYF.